This is a list of T cell receptor beta chains from one sample in a study of cytomegalovirus exposure and HLA in healthy donors. Profiling relied on immunoSEQ multiplex PCR, and the TCRdb table lists in-frame clones only, not all of them. This table has 140,000 or so clones, roughly 88% appearing once. The sequencing sample was made of PBMCs. All receptors derive from a middle-aged woman in good health and CMV-seronegative. The CDR3 runs from the conserved cysteine through the conserved F or W. D genes are given only for firm matches. Clone size, where shown, is once, few, many, or a class for clones that have expanded.

clone_size,v_call,d_call,j_call,cdr3_aa,cdr3_nt
.,TRBV28,TRBD1,TRBJ1-4,CASSPGQGVREKLFF,TGTGCCAGCAGTCCAGGACAGGGGGTGCGAGAAAAACTGTTTTTT
.,TRBV6-1,.,TRBJ2-5,CASSLREEETQYF,TGTGCCAGCAGTTTGAGGGAGGAAGAGACCCAGTACTTC
.,TRBV7-2,.,TRBJ1-4,CASSSNTGLSEKLFF,TGTGCCAGCAGCTCCAATACAGGTCTCAGTGAAAAACTGTTTTTT
.,TRBV4-3,.,TRBJ1-1,CASSQVAWWNTEAFF,TGCGCCAGCAGCCAAGTAGCCTGGTGGAACACTGAAGCTTTCTTT
.,TRBV29-1,TRBD2,TRBJ2-7,CSVGGTAIYEQYF,TGCAGCGTCGGGGGGACTGCCATCTACGAGCAGTACTTC
.,TRBV10-3,TRBD1,TRBJ1-1,CATGDRLNTEAFF,TGTGCCACCGGGGACAGATTGAACACTGAAGCTTTCTTT
.,TRBV5-4,.,TRBJ2-7,CASSLANNYEQYF,TGTGCCAGCAGCTTAGCGAATAACTACGAGCAGTACTTC
.,TRBV30,.,TRBJ2-3,CAWSPGIEFTDTQYF,TGTGCCTGGAGCCCCGGGATCGAATTCACAGATACGCAGTATTTT
.,TRBV7-7,.,TRBJ2-1,CASSLGGRYNEQFF,TGTGCTAGCAGCTTAGGGGGGCGGTACAATGAGCAGTTCTTC
.,TRBV11-2,TRBD2,TRBJ2-1,CASSPSAGEYNEQFF,TGTGCCAGCAGCCCTTCAGCGGGAGAGTACAATGAGCAGTTCTTC
.,TRBV6-5,.,TRBJ1-3,CASSRSGTTGNTIYF,TGTGCCAGCAGTAGATCCGGGACAACTGGAAACACCATATATTTT
.,TRBV5-1,.,TRBJ2-1,CASSLANEQFF,TGCGCCAGCAGCTTAGCGAATGAGCAGTTCTTC
.,TRBV4-1,TRBD1,TRBJ2-1,CASSIQGAGPSSYNEQFF,TGCGCCAGCAGCATTCAGGGGGCCGGGCCAAGCTCCTACAATGAGCAGTTCTTC
.,TRBV9,.,TRBJ1-1,CASSVQGGMGTEAFF,TGTGCCAGCAGCGTACAGGGAGGGATGGGGACTGAAGCTTTCTTT
.,TRBV2,.,TRBJ2-1,CASSEGWSGEQFF,TGTGCCAGCAGTGAAGGATGGAGTGGTGAGCAGTTCTTC
few,TRBV18,.,TRBJ2-5,CASSPRRETQYF,TGTGCCAGCTCACCACGGAGGGAGACCCAGTACTTC
.,TRBV14,.,TRBJ2-2,CASSPLGTLTGELFF,TGTGCCAGCAGCCCACTAGGTACTCTTACCGGGGAGCTGTTTTTT
once,TRBV7-9,TRBD2,TRBJ2-7,CSSSLIGGTKYEQYF,TGTTCCAGCAGCTTAATTGGCGGGACTAAATACGAGCAGTACTTC
.,TRBV7-9,.,TRBJ1-3,CASSLGENTIYF,TGTGCCAGCAGCTTAGGGGAGAACACCATATATTTT
.,TRBV19,TRBD1,TRBJ1-1,CASMKGRGYGTEAFF,TGTGCCAGTATGAAGGGCAGGGGGTATGGGACTGAAGCTTTCTTT
.,TRBV2,.,TRBJ1-1,CASSPPRQPMNTEAFF,TGTGCCAGCAGTCCCCCGCGACAGCCGATGAACACTGAAGCTTTCTTT
.,TRBV7-9,.,TRBJ2-7,CASSLEYEQYF,TGTGCCAGCAGCCTCGAGTACGAGCAGTACTTC
.,TRBV2,.,TRBJ2-3,CATLGRESTDTQYF,TGTGCCACCCTTGGGCGGGAATCTACAGATACGCAGTATTTT
.,TRBV14,.,TRBJ2-7,CASSQDEVRLPYEQYF,TGTGCCAGCAGCCAAGACGAAGTCAGGTTGCCCTACGAGCAGTACTTC
.,TRBV11-3,TRBD2,TRBJ2-1,CASSQTSGRVNNEQFF,TGTGCCAGCAGCCAGACTAGCGGGAGGGTCAACAATGAGCAGTTCTTC
few,TRBV7-9,TRBD1,TRBJ1-2,CASSFSGQGNYGYTF,TGTGCCAGCAGCTTTAGTGGACAGGGGAATTATGGCTACACCTTC
.,TRBV6-5,TRBD1,TRBJ1-2,CASSSLTGNYGYTF,TGTGCCAGCAGTTCATTGACAGGGAACTATGGCTACACCTTC
few,TRBV13,TRBD2,TRBJ2-2,CASSSASGGTGELFF,TGTGCCAGCAGCTCCGCTAGCGGAGGCACCGGGGAGCTGTTTTTT
.,TRBV5-4,.,TRBJ2-5,CASSPRFQETQYF,TGTGCCAGCAGCCCGAGGTTCCAAGAGACCCAGTACTTC
.,TRBV6-5,.,TRBJ2-7,CASSLPGPLPEQYF,TGTGCCAGCTCCCTGCCGGGTCCCCTGCCCGAGCAGTACTTC
.,TRBV9,TRBD2,TRBJ2-1,CASSASGRSYNEQFF,TGTGCCAGCAGCGCTAGCGGGAGGTCCTACAATGAGCAGTTCTTC
few,TRBV6-4,.,TRBJ1-1,CASSVQGWGTEAFF,TGTGCCAGCAGTGTACAGGGCTGGGGCACTGAAGCTTTCTTT
.,TRBV6-1,.,TRBJ2-7,CASTLYEQYF,TGTGCCAGCACCCTATACGAGCAGTACTTC